Listed here are 24 T cell receptor beta chains from one sample, sequenced in a study of regulatory T cells in long-lasting Graves disease. Investigators prepared the TCR beta libraries by applying iRepertoire HTBI primers and Arm-PCR of CDR3 regions. TCRdb redid the calling of the multiplex PCR reads with MiXCR, one entry per CDR3 protein. The sample lists 370,000 or so distinct CDR3 sequences; around 15% were seen once. Time point denoted: newly diagnosed GD, antithyroid drugs for less than 3 months. RNA isolated from PBMCs was used to make the TCR library. This sample also belongs to another study, concerning T cells in Graves' hyperthyroidism and ophthalmopathy.

Sequencing used peripheral blood mononuclear cells (PBMCs), obtained at new diagnosis, from a patient treated with antithyroid drugs. The receptors shown here come from a woman aged 18-29 years with Graves disease.

This clonotype came up many times. This chain connects TRBV18 to TRBJ2-3, with D maybe TRBD2 (5 bases). CDR3 size: 14 residues. V shed 4 bases and J shed 3 bases, with 11 bases lying between them. Germline lookup yields CDR1 KGHSH and CDR2 LQKENI. This CDR3 reads CASSRVGRTDTQYF. The CDR3, as DNA: TGTGCCAGCTCACGGGTTGGGAGAACAGATACGCAGTATTTT.

The sample holds many counts of this clonotype. The CDR3 loop is CASSQSQGTGQETQYF. The DNA of the CDR3 is TGTGCCAGCTCACAGAGCCAGGGGACAGGCCAAGAGACCCAGTACTTC. The V gene is TRBV18, the J gene TRBJ2-5, with 8 bases lining up with TRBD1. Per germline, CDR1 KGHSH and CDR2 LQKENI. This CDR3 has 16 amino acids. Trimming took 4 bases from V and 1 from J; bases not matched to a gene: 8.

This clonotype has a count of ten or more. Germline is not matched at one junction end, which may reflect a read error. The chain links TRBV5-1 to TRBJ1-2; D remains unclear. The length of the CDR3 is 17 residues. The germline gives CDR1 SGHRS, CDR2 YFSETQ. The CDR3 here is CASSLADGGTSEGGYTF. The CDR3 DNA is TGTGCCAGCAGCTTGGCGGACGGAGGCACCTCGGAGGGTGGCTACACCTTC.

The chain employs TRBV2 and TRBJ2-5, with a possible D match to TRBD2 (5 bases). The CDR3 extends over 15 amino acids. CDR1 SNHLY and CDR2 FYNNEI come from the germline V gene. The germline V and J ends were trimmed by 7 bases and 2 bases, with 17 bases remaining between them. CDR3 DNA sequence: TGTGCCAGCAAGGCGACCGGGGTTATACAAGAGACCCAGTACTTC. Encoded protein: CASKATGVIQETQYF.

The J gene is TRBJ2-2, the V gene TRBV10-3; TRBD1 aligns across 7 bases. Germline-derived CDR1 and CDR2 are ENHRY and SYGVKD. The CDR3 is 15 amino acids. V was clipped by 6 bases and J by 2 bases; unmatched bases: 6. The CDR3 DNA reads as TGTGCCATCAGGACGGACAGGAGTAACACCGGGGAGCTGTTTTTT. Its protein is CAIRTDRSNTGELFF.

This clonotype was picked up a small number of times. The V gene is TRBV20-1, the J gene TRBJ1-6, with 9 bases fitting TRBD1. CDR3 size: 16 residues. J was trimmed by 5 bases and V by 0 bases; bases with no gene match: 5. Germline CDR1 DFQATT, CDR2 SNEGSKA (reference sequence). The DNA of the CDR3 is TGCAGTGCTAGAGAAAACAGGGGGCTTCATAATTCACCCCTCCACTTT. Residues: CSARENRGLHNSPLHF.

In this sample, this clonotype turned up a few times. This chain joins TRBV11-2 and TRBJ1-6; a weak D match, TRBD1 (6 bases). Germline V gene sequence: CDR1 SGHAT, CDR2 FQNNGV. Trimming removed 1 base from V and 9 bases from J, with 22 bases in between. This CDR3 spans 18 amino acids. In nucleotides, the CDR3 is TGTGCCAGCAGCTTAGGAGAAATTTGGGGGGCGCGTAGTTCACCCCTCCACTTT. As protein: CASSLGEIWGARSSPLHF.

For this clonotype: This may be a read error: a much more frequent sequence differs by one nucleotide. The gene calls are TRBV7-8 and TRBJ2-5, with D unresolved. From germline, CDR1 is SGHVS and CDR2 FQNEAQ. This CDR3 comprises 19 residues. The CDR3 reads CASSLARTASSASQETQCF. The CDR3 DNA sequence: TGTGCCAGCAGCTTAGCCCGGACGGCGAGTTCTGCTTCTCAAGAGACCCAGTGCTTC.

In its sample, this clonotype was seen a few times. The chain carries TRBV5-4 and TRBJ2-7; D is perhaps TRBD1 (5 bases). The germline CDR1 and CDR2 sequences are SGHNT and YYREEE (reference sequence). V dropped 4 bases and J dropped 2 bases, with 13 bases sitting between them. The CDR3 has 14 residues. The CDR3 DNA follows: TGTGCCAGCAGCGTGACAGTTTCAACCTACGAGCAGTACTTC. Its protein is CASSVTVSTYEQYF.

This clonotype was seen many times. The chain is built from TRBV3-1 and TRBJ2-3; no clear D gene. Germline V CDR1 and CDR2: LGHDT, YNNKEL (reference sequence). CDR3 length: 11 residues. V lost 3 bases and J 2 bases, leaving 0 bases between the germline ends. Here the CDR3 reads CASSHTDTQYF. In DNA, the CDR3 is TGTGCCAGCAGCCACACAGATACGCAGTATTTT.

This clonotype came up many times. The genes are TRBV18 and TRBJ2-1, with D possibly matching TRBD2 (5 bases). V shed 3 bases and J shed 0 bases, with 12 bases lying between them. This CDR3 has 16 residues. From germline, CDR1 is KGHSH and CDR2 LQKENI. In DNA, the CDR3 is TGTGCCAGCTCACCGGCGGCGGGTCTCTCCTACAATGAGCAGTTCTTC. As protein: CASSPAAGLSYNEQFF.

As for this clonotype: It differs at one base from a far larger clone, so likely a read error. The chain is built from TRBV5-1 and TRBJ2-1; 7 bases line up with TRBD1. V shed 4 bases and J 10 bases; nucleotides not matched to a gene: 8. Germline V gene data show CDR1 as SGHRS and CDR2 as YFSETQ. The CDR3 spans 13 residues. The CDR3 sequence is CASSRDSTYEQFF. The CDR3 nucleotides are TGCGCCAGCAGCCGGGACAGCACCTACGAGCAGTTCTTC. Using reference TRBV5-1 and TRBJ2-1 for the parts outside the CDR3, the full variable domain is KAGVTQTPRYLIKTRGQQVTLSCSPISGHRSVSWYQQTPGQGLQFLFEYFSETQRNKGNFPGRFSGRQFSNSRSEMNVSTLELGDSALYLCASSRDSTYEQFFGPGTRLTVL.

The rearrangement links TRBV19 to TRBJ1-6; D not resolved. Trimming stripped 5 bases from V and 8 bases from J, with 16 bases between. This CDR3 contains 15 residues. From germline, CDR1 is LNHDA and CDR2 SQIVND (reference sequence). The CDR3 loop is CASSPRGDKDSPLHF. CDR3 sequence (DNA): TGTGCCAGTAGTCCCCGCGGGGATAAGGATTCACCCCTCCACTTT.

This clonotype showed up just a few times. This chain uses TRBV6-1 with TRBJ2-4; the D gene is possibly TRBD2 (5 bases). From germline, CDR1 is MNHNS and CDR2 SASEGT. With 4 bases removed from V and 0 bases from J, the gap between germline ends came to 10 bases. The CDR3 sequence is 15 residues long. CDR3 sequence (DNA): TGTGCCAGCAGTGGCCCCGAGGGAGCCAAAAACATTCAGTACTTC. This translates into CASSGPEGAKNIQYF.

This clonotype was seen ten or more times. V is TRBV19 and J is TRBJ2-5, with TRBD2 matching 16 bases. CDR1 and CDR2 from the germline V gene are LNHDA and SQIVND (reference sequence). Trimming took 5 bases from V and 1 from J; bases not matched to a gene: 4. This CDR3 has 17 amino acids. CDR3 sequence reads: CASSLGTSGGAQETQYF. CDR3 nucleotide sequence: TGTGCCAGTAGTCTCGGGACTAGCGGGGGGGCCCAAGAGACCCAGTACTTC. Looking up the rest from reference TRBV19 and TRBJ2-5 gives the full variable domain: DGGITQSPKYLFRKEGQNVTLSCEQNLNHDAMYWYRQDPGQGLRLIYYSQIVNDFQKGDIAEGYSVSREKKESFPLTVTSAQKNPTAFYLCASSLGTSGGAQETQYFGPGTRLLVL.

In this sample, this clonotype turned up many times. The gene calls are TRBV13 and TRBJ2-1; 7 bases fit TRBD2. Trimming took 5 bases from V and 6 from J; bases not matched to a gene: 7. The CDR3 totals 14 residues. From germline, CDR1 is PRHDT and CDR2 FYEKMQ (reference sequence). The CDR3 region is CASSPGLDLNEQFF. The DNA for the CDR3 is TGTGCCAGCAGCCCCGGACTAGATCTCAATGAGCAGTTCTTC.

The chain is built from TRBV5-5 and TRBJ2-3; a weak D match, TRBD1 (6 bases). The CDR3 consists of 15 residues. The V gene lost 5 bases and the J gene lost 2 bases, with 15 bases spanning the gap. The germline gives CDR1 SGHKS, CDR2 YYEKEE (reference sequence). CDR3 nucleotide sequence: TGTGCCAGCAGTTTCCACAGGGAAATCACAGATACGCAGTATTTT. It is translated as CASSFHREITDTQYF.

This rearrangement joins TRBV19 to TRBJ1-5, with a tentative D call TRBD1 (5 bases). The length of the CDR3 is 16 residues. V lost 0 bases, J lost 2 bases, and 11 bases lay in between. Germline loops: CDR1 LNHDA, CDR2 SQIVND (reference sequence). CDR3 sequence: CASSIERGSGNQPQHF. CDR3 coding DNA: TGTGCCAGTAGTATAGAGAGGGGAAGTGGCAATCAGCCCCAGCATTTT.

This clonotype was counted between two and nine times. V gene TRBV29-1 combines with J gene TRBJ1-2; D is unresolved. This CDR3 has 13 residues. From germline, CDR1 is SQVTM and CDR2 ANQGSEA. The ends were cut back, 4 bases at V and 5 bases at J, with 14 bases in the middle. The CDR3 sequence: CSVAGRSGYGYTF. The CDR3 nucleotides read TGCAGCGTTGCTGGAAGAAGCGGGTATGGCTACACCTTC.

This clonotype was detected ten times or more. The V and J genes are TRBV11-2 and TRBJ1-1, with D possibly matching TRBD1 (5 bases). Germline V lookup: CDR1 SGHAT, CDR2 FQNNGV. V shed 7 bases and J shed 1 base, with 13 bases lying between them. This CDR3 spans 14 amino acids. The CDR3 nucleotides read TGTGCCAGCACTGGGGTCGGGGGGAACACTGAAGCTTTCTTT. It encodes CASTGVGGNTEAFF.

The chain uses TRBV30 and TRBJ2-7; TRBD1 aligns across 12 bases. The V gene's germline CDR1 is GTSNPN and CDR2 SVGIG (reference sequence). This CDR3 region has 17 residues. Trimming took 3 bases from V and 4 from J; bases not matched to a gene: 13. CDR3 in amino acids: CAWRDKTGTGGFYEQYF. For the CDR3, the DNA is TGTGCCTGGAGAGACAAAACCGGGACAGGGGGCTTTTACGAGCAGTACTTC.

This clonotype occurred many times. This chain connects TRBV5-1 to TRBJ2-7, with 7 bases that match TRBD1. Germline CDR1 and CDR2: SGHRS and YFSETQ. CDR3 length: 14 residues. The trim removed 4 bases at V and 1 base at J, leaving 5 bases unmatched. CDR3 DNA sequence: TGCGCCAGCAGCATCGGGACAGATTCCTACGAGCAGTACTTC. Translated: CASSIGTDSYEQYF.

This clonotype showed up many times. The rearrangement joins TRBV18 to TRBJ2-5, with 9 bases that match TRBD2. Germline CDR1 KGHSH, CDR2 LQKENI. The CDR3 has 18 amino acids. The trim removed 0 bases at V and 6 bases at J, leaving 14 bases unmatched. The DNA of the CDR3 is TGTGCCAGCTCACCACCGGGGCTAGCGGGGCCCTTGGAGAAGACCCAGTACTTC. Its translation is CASSPPGLAGPLEKTQYF.

This clonotype has ten or more counts. The chain employs TRBV28 and TRBJ2-3; D ambiguous. V lost 6 bases, J lost 0 bases, and 16 bases lay in between. The CDR3 sequence is 16 residues long. The germline V gene has CDR1 MDHEN and CDR2 SYDVKM. CDR3 sequence: CASSPPRGTSTDTQYF. The CDR3 nucleotides are TGTGCCAGCAGCCCCCCCCGAGGTACTAGCACAGATACGCAGTATTTT.